One sample yielded the 27 T cell receptor beta chains listed below, sequenced in a study of CD8 T cells in ankylosing spondylitis. TCRdb fed the 5' RACE reads into MiXCR, producing one record per CDR3 protein. Altogether about 150,000 distinct CDR3 sequences are present, about 32% being singletons, with the ten largest covering around 6.2%. Input material: synovial fluid, either unsorted or a sorted T cell fraction (not recorded which). These receptors originate from a male donor with ankylosing spondylitis.

This clonotype was seen a single time. The chain is built from TRBV7-2 and TRBJ2-7; D gene unclear. Germline CDR1 is SGHTA and CDR2 is FQGNSA. The CDR3 totals 14 residues. Trimming left V 1 base short and J 0 bases short, with 7 bases between. The DNA for the CDR3 is TGTGCCAGCAGCTTAGAATACAGCTCCTACGAGCAGTACTTC. Amino acid sequence: CASSLEYSSYEQYF.

In its sample, this clonotype was seen a few times. This chain links TRBV30 with TRBJ2-7, with D maybe TRBD1 (6 bases). Deletions cut 5 bases from V and 6 bases from J, with 11 bases between. The germline CDR1 and CDR2 sequences are GTSNPN and SVGIG (reference sequence). The CDR3 spans 11 residues. The chain's CDR3 is CAWGWGPEQYF. The DNA of the CDR3 is TGTGCCTGGGGTTGGGGGCCCGAGCAGTACTTC. Together with reference TRBV30 and TRBJ2-7, the CDR3 gives the full variable domain: SQTIHQWPATLVQPVGSPLSLECTVEGTSNPNLYWYRQAAGRGLQLLFYSVGIGQISSEVPQNLSASRPQDRQFILSSKKLLLSDSGFYLCAWGWGPEQYFGPGTRLTVT.

This clonotype has ten or more counts. The chain links TRBV6-5 to TRBJ2-3, with 8 bases matching TRBD2. The CDR3 consists of 16 residues. Germline CDR1 MNHEY, CDR2 SVGAGI. Trimming took 2 bases from V and 0 from J; bases not matched to a gene: 4. The CDR3 DNA is TGTGCCAGCAGTTACGAACTAGCGGCTAGCACAGATACGCAGTATTTT. Translating it yields CASSYELAASTDTQYF.

The chain joins TRBV20-1 to TRBJ1-5; D is unresolved. Germline V gene sequence: CDR1 DFQATT, CDR2 SNEGSKA (reference sequence). CDR3 size: 14 residues. The V end was cut by 3 bases, the J end by 1 base, with 10 bases between. The CDR3 nucleotides read TGCAGTGCTAGCTATCGGGTGAGCAATCAGCCCCAGCATTTT. Translated, it gives CSASYRVSNQPQHF.

For the CDR3, the DNA is TGCAGCGTTGGGACTCAAGTAGGCGCTTTCTTT. Its protein product is CSVGTQVGAFF. The V call is TRBV29-1, the J call TRBJ1-1; D call uncertain. Germline V CDR1 and CDR2: SQVTM, ANQGSEA. The CDR3 covers 11 residues. Deletions cut 4 bases from V and 11 bases from J, with 14 bases between.

The chain joins TRBV15 to TRBJ1-5; possible D gene TRBD1, 5 bases. The V and J ends lost 3 bases and 11 bases respectively, with 17 bases between them. Germline V gives CDR1 LNHNV, CDR2 YYDKDF (reference sequence). This CDR3 has 14 residues. The CDR3 spells CATSSSGPSKTQHF. In DNA, the CDR3 is TGTGCCACCAGCAGTTCGGGACCGAGTAAAACCCAGCATTTT.

DNA for the CDR3: TGTGCCAGCAGCTTAGTGGGGTCAGGGGTTATGGCGAACACTGAAGCTTTCTTT. Translation: CASSLVGSGVMANTEAFF. The V call is TRBV11-2, the J call TRBJ1-1; TRBD1 might be the D (6 bases). CDR3 length: 18 residues. V gave up 1 base and J gave up 1 base, with 19 bases separating them. The V gene's germline CDR1 is SGHAT and CDR2 FQNNGV. Filled out from reference TRBV11-2 and TRBJ1-1, the complete variable domain reads EAGVAQSPRYKIIEKRQSVAFWCNPISGHATLYWYQQILGQGPKLLIQFQNNGVVDDSQLPKDRFSAERLKGVDSTLKIQPAKLEDSAVYLCASSLVGSGVMANTEAFFGQGTRLTVV.

There are many counts of this clonotype. The chain couples TRBV7-8 to TRBJ1-4; D gene ambiguous. Trimming left V 5 bases short and J 6 bases short, with 10 bases between. CDR3 length: 13 residues. From germline, CDR1 is SGHVS and CDR2 FQNEAQ. The CDR3, as DNA: TGTGCCAGCAGCCCCGGCGGCTATGAAAAACTGTTTTTT. Its translation is CASSPGGYEKLFF.

This clonotype was recorded a few times. V and J are TRBV18 and TRBJ1-1; D is uncertain. Between the trimmed V and J ends, which lost 0 bases and 2 bases, there was a span of 7 bases. The CDR3 spans 14 residues. Germline V gene data show CDR1 as KGHSH and CDR2 as LQKENI. The CDR3 nucleotides are TGTGCCAGCTCACCACCGAAGGTAAACACTGAAGCTTTCTTT. It specifies CASSPPKVNTEAFF.

By share of the sample, this clonotype is medium-sized. The genes are TRBV7-2 and TRBJ2-5, with TRBD1 identical over 8 bases. V lost 5 bases to trimming and J lost 5 bases; unmatched junction nucleotides: 7. The CDR3 is 14 amino acids. CDR1 is SGHTA, CDR2 FQGNSA, per germline. The CDR3 region is CASSRSPGGETQYF. The DNA for the CDR3 is TGTGCCAGCAGCCGGAGCCCAGGGGGCGAGACCCAGTACTTC.

By sample share, this clonotype is medium-sized. This chain uses TRBV12-3 or TRBV12-4 with TRBJ1-2, with a weak D call TRBD1 (6 bases). This CDR3 contains 15 residues. V dropped 0 bases and J dropped 3 bases, with 11 bases sitting between them. The CDR3 sequence is CASSLARGEDYGYTF. The DNA of the CDR3 is TGTGCCAGCAGTTTAGCCAGGGGCGAGGACTATGGCTACACCTTC.

The rearrangement links TRBV28 to TRBJ2-2; possible D gene TRBD1, 6 bases. This CDR3 has 13 residues. CDR1 MDHEN and CDR2 SYDVKM come from the germline V gene. Trimming removed 10 bases at V and 1 base at J, with 10 bases between. The DNA for the CDR3 is TGTGCCACCGAGACAGGGAACACCGGGGAGCTGTTTTTT. Protein product: CATETGNTGELFF.

In its sample, this clonotype was seen a few times. The chain recombines TRBV25-1 with TRBJ1-2; 7 nucleotides match TRBD1. Germline V lookup: CDR1 MGHDK, CDR2 SYGVNS. V shed 4 bases and J 1 base; nucleotides not matched to a gene: 6. The CDR3 totals 15 residues. In DNA form, the CDR3 reads TGTGCCAGCAGTGGAGGACAGGCATATAACTATGGCTACACCTTC. Its translation: CASSGGQAYNYGYTF.

V is TRBV28 and J is TRBJ1-6, with 7 bases matching TRBD1. Per the germline V gene, CDR1 is MDHEN and CDR2 is SYDVKM. The J segment lost 8 bases and the V segment lost 5 bases, leaving 6 bases of the junction unmatched. The length of the CDR3 is 14 residues. The CDR3 DNA reads TGTGCCAGCAGTAGACAGGGTGGGGATTCACCCCTCCACTTT. Amino acids: CASSRQGGDSPLHF.

The V and J genes are TRBV6-6 and TRBJ2-5; D is unresolved. CDR3 length: 12 amino acids. Trimming pared 6 bases from V and 4 bases from J, leaving 9 bases between. The germline CDR1 and CDR2 sequences are MNHNY and SVGAGI (reference sequence). As DNA, the CDR3 is TGTGCCAGCAGATACCAGTCAGAGACCCAGTACTTC. It specifies CASRYQSETQYF.

This chain joins TRBV2 and TRBJ2-1; no firm D call. CDR1 and CDR2 (germline): SNHLY, FYNNEI. V dropped 6 bases and J dropped 3 bases, with 9 bases sitting between them. The CDR3 runs to 13 residues. The CDR3 coding sequence is TGTGCCAGCAGCGTCGTGGTCTACAATGAGCAGTTCTTC. Its translation: CASSVVVYNEQFF.

V is TRBV12-3 or TRBV12-4 and J is TRBJ1-2; D is uncertain. Trimming left V 3 bases short and J 7 bases short, with 12 bases between. This CDR3 has 13 residues. CDR3 nucleotides: TGTGCCAGCAGTTTGGAGACACGGTTTGGCTACACCTTC. It codes for CASSLETRFGYTF.

Only a few counts were recorded for this clonotype. The chain uses TRBV5-1 and TRBJ1-5, with a tentative D call TRBD1 (6 bases). This CDR3 has 15 residues. V lost 3 bases to trimming and J lost 4 bases, with 14 bases between them. Looked up from germline, CDR1 is SGHRS and CDR2 is YFSETQ. This CDR3 reads CASSSEGQQNQPQHF. As DNA, the CDR3 is TGCGCCAGCAGCTCCGAAGGACAGCAAAATCAGCCCCAGCATTTT. Together with reference TRBV5-1 and TRBJ1-5, the CDR3 gives the full variable domain: KAGVTQTPRYLIKTRGQQVTLSCSPISGHRSVSWYQQTPGQGLQFLFEYFSETQRNKGNFPGRFSGRQFSNSRSEMNVSTLELGDSALYLCASSSEGQQNQPQHFGDGTRLSIL.

V gene TRBV7-9 combines with J gene TRBJ1-2, with TRBD1 matching 7 bases. J was trimmed by 5 bases and V by 5 bases; bases with no gene match: 5. CDR1 is SEHNR and CDR2 is FQNEAQ in the germline V gene (reference sequence). CDR3 length: 13 residues. This CDR3 reads CASSPWTGYGYTF. The CDR3 bases are TGTGCCAGCAGCCCCTGGACAGGTTATGGCTACACCTTC.

By frequency in the sample, this clonotype is medium-sized. The chain is built from TRBV12-3 or TRBV12-4 and TRBJ1-4; a possible D gene is TRBD1 (6 bases). V lost 6 bases and J lost 7, with 18 bases in between. The CDR3 runs to 15 residues. The CDR3 DNA sequence: TGTGCCAGCAGCTCACAGGGAAGAGTGGGTGAAAAACTGTTTTTT. It is translated as CASSSQGRVGEKLFF.

This chain connects TRBV7-8 to TRBJ1-5; 7 positions match TRBD1. Germline loops: CDR1 SGHVS, CDR2 FQNEAQ. The CDR3 totals 15 residues. With V trimmed by 5 bases and J by 5 bases, 9 bases remained unmatched. The CDR3 here is CASSPWTGYDQPQHF. DNA of the CDR3: TGTGCCAGCAGCCCTTGGACAGGCTATGATCAGCCCCAGCATTTT.

V is TRBV19 and J is TRBJ2-5; either TRBD1 or TRBD2 may fit D (5 bases each). The V end lost 4 bases, the J end lost 10 bases, and 10 bases lay between the germline ends. This CDR3 has 11 residues. Germline-derived CDR1 and CDR2 are LNHDA and SQIVND (reference sequence). CDR3 sequence (DNA): TGTGCCAGTAGTACCAAGGGGAGCCAGTACTTC. This translates into CASSTKGSQYF.

This clonotype was detected many times. A junction boundary mismatches the germline segment, possibly from a read error. The V gene is TRBV10-1, the J gene TRBJ2-1, with D perhaps TRBD2 (7 bases). The CDR3 sequence is 13 residues long. Germline CDR1 and CDR2: WNHNN and SYGVQD (reference sequence). CDR3 in amino acids: CASSPSGDNQQFF. CDR3 nucleotides: TGCGCCAGCAGCCCCAGCGGGGACAATCAGCAGTTCTTC.

This clonotype has only a few counts. The rearrangement joins TRBV29-1 to TRBJ1-1; 12 nucleotides match TRBD1. The junction had 9 bases not matched to a gene; V was cut back by 7 bases and J by 3 bases. Germline CDR1 and CDR2: SQVTM and ANQGSEA. CDR3 length: 15 residues. In nucleotides, the CDR3 is TGCAGCGCCCCCGGGACAGGGGGCGCCGACACTGAAGCTTTCTTT. Encoded protein: CSAPGTGGADTEAFF.

This chain links TRBV5-1 with TRBJ1-2; D remains unclear. CDR3 length: 14 amino acids. Germline CDR1 is SGHRS and CDR2 is YFSETQ. Trimming cost V 5 bases and J 3 bases, with 14 bases left between them. The chain's CDR3 is CASRVTDWDYGYTF. The DNA for the CDR3 is TGCGCCAGCAGAGTAACGGATTGGGACTATGGCTACACCTTC.

Many counts were recorded for this clonotype. The rearrangement uses TRBV11-3 and TRBJ2-1; no firm D call. Germline values: CDR1 SGHNT, CDR2 YENEEA. The length of the CDR3 is 12 residues. V lost 0 bases to trimming and J lost 9 bases, with 6 bases between them. CDR3 loop: CASSLDWSEQFF. The CDR3 DNA is TGTGCCAGCAGCTTAGATTGGTCTGAGCAGTTCTTC.

This chain uses TRBV12-5 with TRBJ1-5; D is uncertain. The germline V gene encodes CDR1 LGHNT and CDR2 FRNRAP. The CDR3 length is 12 residues. Trimming stripped 0 bases from V and 6 bases from J, with 3 bases between. For the CDR3, the DNA is TGTGCTAGTGGTTTGGTCCCTCAGCCCCAGCATTTT. Encoded protein: CASGLVPQPQHF.